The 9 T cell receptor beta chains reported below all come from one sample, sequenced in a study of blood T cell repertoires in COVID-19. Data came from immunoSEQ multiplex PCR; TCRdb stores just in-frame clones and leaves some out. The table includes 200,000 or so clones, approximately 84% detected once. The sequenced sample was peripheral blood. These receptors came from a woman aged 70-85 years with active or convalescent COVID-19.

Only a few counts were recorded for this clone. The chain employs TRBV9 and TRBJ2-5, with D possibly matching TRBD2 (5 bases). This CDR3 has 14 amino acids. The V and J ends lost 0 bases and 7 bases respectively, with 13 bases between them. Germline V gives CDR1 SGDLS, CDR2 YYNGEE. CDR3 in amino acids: CASSVDSQEGTQYF. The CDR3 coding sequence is TGTGCCAGCAGCGTAGACTCGCAAGAGGGGACCCAGTACTTC.

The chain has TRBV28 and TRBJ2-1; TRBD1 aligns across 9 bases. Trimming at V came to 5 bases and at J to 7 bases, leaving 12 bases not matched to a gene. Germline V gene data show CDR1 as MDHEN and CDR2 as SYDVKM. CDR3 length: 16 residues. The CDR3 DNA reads TGTGCCAGCAGTAATGGGGGGGACAGGGTTATGAATGAGCAGTTCTTC. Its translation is CASSNGGDRVMNEQFF.

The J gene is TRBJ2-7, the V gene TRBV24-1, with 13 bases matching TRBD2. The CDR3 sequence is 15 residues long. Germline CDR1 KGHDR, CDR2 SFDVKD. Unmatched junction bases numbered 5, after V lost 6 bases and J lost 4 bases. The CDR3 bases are TGTGCCACCAGTACCCGGACTAGCGGGAGATACGAGCAGTACTTC. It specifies CATSTRTSGRYEQYF.

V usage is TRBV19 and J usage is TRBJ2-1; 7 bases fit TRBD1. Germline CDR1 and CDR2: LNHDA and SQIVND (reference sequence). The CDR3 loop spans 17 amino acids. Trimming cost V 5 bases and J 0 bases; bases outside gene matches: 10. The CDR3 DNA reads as TGTGCCAGTAGTCCCTACAGGGGATTGAGCTCCTACAATGAGCAGTTCTTC. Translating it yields CASSPYRGLSSYNEQFF.

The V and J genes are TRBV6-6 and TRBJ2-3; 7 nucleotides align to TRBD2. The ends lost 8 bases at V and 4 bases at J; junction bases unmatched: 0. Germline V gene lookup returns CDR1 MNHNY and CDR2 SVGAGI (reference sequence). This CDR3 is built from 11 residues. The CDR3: CASRGADTQYF. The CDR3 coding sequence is TGTGCCAGCCGGGGGGCAGATACGCAGTATTTT.

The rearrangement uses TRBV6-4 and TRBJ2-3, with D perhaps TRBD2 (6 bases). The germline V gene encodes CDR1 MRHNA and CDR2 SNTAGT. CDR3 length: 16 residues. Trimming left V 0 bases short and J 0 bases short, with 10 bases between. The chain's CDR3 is CASSDSMGLSTDTQYF. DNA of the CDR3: TGTGCCAGCAGTGACTCGATGGGACTTAGCACAGATACGCAGTATTTT.

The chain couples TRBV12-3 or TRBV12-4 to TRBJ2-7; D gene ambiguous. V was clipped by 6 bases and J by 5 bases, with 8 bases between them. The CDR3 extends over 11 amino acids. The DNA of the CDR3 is TGTGCCAGCAGCCTAAGAAACGAGCAGTACTTC. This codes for CASSLRNEQYF.

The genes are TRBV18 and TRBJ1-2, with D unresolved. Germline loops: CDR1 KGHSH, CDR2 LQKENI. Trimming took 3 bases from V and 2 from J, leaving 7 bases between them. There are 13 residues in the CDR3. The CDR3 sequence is CASSPRTNYGYTF. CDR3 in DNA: TGTGCCAGCTCACCGAGAACGAACTATGGCTACACCTTC. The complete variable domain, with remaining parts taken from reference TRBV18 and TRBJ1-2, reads NAGVMQNPRHLVRRRGQEARLRCSPMKGHSHVYWYRQLPEEGLKFMVYLQKENIIDESGMPKERFSAEFPKEGPSILRIQQVVRGDSAAYFCASSPRTNYGYTFGSGTRLTVV.

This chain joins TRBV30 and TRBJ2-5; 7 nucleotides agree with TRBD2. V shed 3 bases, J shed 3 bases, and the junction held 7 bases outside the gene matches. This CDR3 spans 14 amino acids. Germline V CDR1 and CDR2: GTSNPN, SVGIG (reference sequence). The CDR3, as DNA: TGTGCCTGGAGCCCACTAGCGTGGAAAGAGACCCAGTACTTC. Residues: CAWSPLAWKETQYF.